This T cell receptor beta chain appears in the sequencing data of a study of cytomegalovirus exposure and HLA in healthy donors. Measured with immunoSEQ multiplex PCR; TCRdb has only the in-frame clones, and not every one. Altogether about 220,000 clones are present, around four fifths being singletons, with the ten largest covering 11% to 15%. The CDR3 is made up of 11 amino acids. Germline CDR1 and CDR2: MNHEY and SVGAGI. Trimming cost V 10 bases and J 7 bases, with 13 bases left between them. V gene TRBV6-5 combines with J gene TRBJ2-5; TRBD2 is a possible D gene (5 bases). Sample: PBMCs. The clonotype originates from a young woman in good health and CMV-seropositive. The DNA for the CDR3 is TGTGCCACTAAGAGGGCCGGGACCCAGTACTTC. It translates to CATKRAGTQYF.